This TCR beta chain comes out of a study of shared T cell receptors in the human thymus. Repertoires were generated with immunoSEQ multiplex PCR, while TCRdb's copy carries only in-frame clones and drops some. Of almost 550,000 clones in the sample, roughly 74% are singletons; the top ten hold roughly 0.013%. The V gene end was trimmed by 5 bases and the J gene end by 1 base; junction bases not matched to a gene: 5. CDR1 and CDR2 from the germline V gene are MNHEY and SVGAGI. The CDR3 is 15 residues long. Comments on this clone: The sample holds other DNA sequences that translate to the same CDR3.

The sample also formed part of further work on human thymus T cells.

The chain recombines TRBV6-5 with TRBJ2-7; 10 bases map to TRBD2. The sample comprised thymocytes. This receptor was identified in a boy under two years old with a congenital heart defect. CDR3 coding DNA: TGTGCCAGCAGTCGGACTAGCGGTTCATCCTACGAGCAGTACTTC. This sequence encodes CASSRTSGSSYEQYF.